These T cell receptor beta chains were read from a single sample in a study of shared clonotypes between healthy human individuals. The data were produced by immunoSEQ multiplex PCR, yet TCRdb's version contains in-frame clones alone and is incomplete. The data show hundreds of thousands of clones, roughly 80% seen once. What was sequenced was PBMCs. The receptors come from a woman aged 40 to 50 in good health. Some clones in this sample may be carry-over from other donors' samples. Both conserved end residues are part of each CDR3. D genes are given only for firm matches. Expanded clones are given a class, and other clones once, few, many or no size at all.

-,-,15,TRBV7-6,TRBJ1-4,TGTGCCAGCAGCTACAGGGAGGCAACTAATGAAAAACTGTTTTTT,CASSYREATNEKLFF
-,-,14,TRBV19,TRBJ2-7,TGTGCCAGTAGAGCCGGGACTCCTCCTTACGAGCAGTACTTC,CASRAGTPPYEQYF
TRBD2,few,17,TRBV7-2,TRBJ2-6,TGTGCCAGCAGCTGGGTGGCGGGAGCCTCTGGGGCCAACGTCCTGACTTTC,CASSWVAGASGANVLTF
TRBD1,-,15,TRBV19,TRBJ2-7,TGTGCCAGTAGGCCGGGACAGGGGGCATTTTACGAGCAGTACTTC,CASRPGQGAFYEQYF
TRBD1,once,13,TRBV19,TRBJ1-2,TGTGCCAGTAGCAACAGGGGGCACTATGGCTACACCTTC,CASSNRGHYGYTF
TRBD2,-,15,TRBV4-3,TRBJ2-7,TGCGCCAGCAGCCAAGGACTAGCGGGAAACGACGAGCAGTACTTC,CASSQGLAGNDEQYF
-,-,11,TRBV29-1,TRBJ1-2,TGCAGCGTTGAAGTCAGCTATGGCTACACCTTC,CSVEVSYGYTF
TRBD2,-,15,TRBV18,TRBJ2-3,TGTGCCAGCTCTCTGGGGAGCGGGAGTGTGGATACGCAGTATTTT,CASSLGSGSVDTQYF
TRBD2,-,16,TRBV11-3,TRBJ2-2,TGTGCCAGCAGCCCCGGGACTAGCGGGAACACCGGGGAGCTGTTTTTT,CASSPGTSGNTGELFF
-,-,15,TRBV27,TRBJ2-7,TGTGCCAGCAGCCTCCGCTCAGGGTATACCTACGAGCAGTACTTC,CASSLRSGYTYEQYF
-,-,17,TRBV28,TRBJ2-1,TGTGCCAGCAGTTTACCCCAAGGGGGGGCCCCTTTCAATGAGCAGTTCTTC,CASSLPQGGAPFNEQFF
-,-,13,TRBV19,TRBJ1-1,TGTGCCAGTGCCCGTGTGGGGCGTGATGAAGCTTTCTTT,CASARVGRDEAFF
TRBD1,-,13,TRBV6-5,TRBJ2-7,TGTGCCAGTAGTAGACAGGGCACTTACGAGCAGTACTTC,CASSRQGTYEQYF
TRBD1,-,14,TRBV5-1,TRBJ1-1,TGCGCCAGCAGTCAGGACAGGATGAACACTGAAGCTTTCTTT,CASSQDRMNTEAFF
-,-,15,TRBV19,TRBJ2-7,TGTGCCAGTAGTATAGATCTGGACCCTTGGAACGAGCAGTACTTC,CASSIDLDPWNEQYF
-,-,12,TRBV7-9,TRBJ1-1,TGTGCCAGCAGCCAGGGGAACACTGAAGCTTTCTTT,CASSQGNTEAFF
TRBD1,-,14,TRBV7-7,TRBJ2-3,TGTGCTAGCAGCCCGGACAGGGCCCCAGATACGCAGTATTTT,CASSPDRAPDTQYF
-,-,13,TRBV10-3,TRBJ2-4,TGTGCCATCAGTGAGGGTCAGCAAAACATTCAGTACTTC,CAISEGQQNIQYF
-,-,12,TRBV5-1,TRBJ2-5,TGCGCCAGCAGCCCGAATAGAGAGACCCAGTACTTC,CASSPNRETQYF
-,few,14,TRBV27,TRBJ1-2,TGTGCCAGCAGTTCAGACAGGTATAACTATGGCTACACCTTC,CASSSDRYNYGYTF
TRBD1,-,15,TRBV5-5,TRBJ2-7,TGTGCCAGCAGCTTGGTGGGACAGCCAGACTACGAGCAGTACTTC,CASSLVGQPDYEQYF
-,few,13,TRBV10-2,TRBJ2-1,TGCGCCAGCGGGGTAGCCTCCCTCAATGAGCAGTTCTTC,CASGVASLNEQFF
TRBD2,few,17,TRBV7-3,TRBJ2-7,TGTGCCAGCAGCCTATCCAGACTAGCGGCTACCTCCTACGAGCAGTACTTC,CASSLSRLAATSYEQYF
TRBD1,-,13,TRBV18,TRBJ1-1,TGTGCCAGCTCACTTAGCCGGGACAGTGAAGCTTTCTTT,CASSLSRDSEAFF
-,many,12,TRBV5-4,TRBJ1-2,TGTGCCAGCAGCGATAACATCTATGGCTACACCTTC,CASSDNIYGYTF
TRBD1,many,14,TRBV11-1,TRBJ1-4,TGTGCCAGCAGCTCCCAGGGGGCCGGTGAAAAACTGTTTTTT,CASSSQGAGEKLFF
TRBD1,once,14,TRBV7-2,TRBJ2-5,TGTGCCAGCAGCTTCGAGAGACAGGGAGAGACCCAGTACTTC,CASSFERQGETQYF
TRBD2,-,15,TRBV6-4,TRBJ2-1,TGTGCCAGCAGTGTGGCGGGGACTAGCGTCTATGAGCAGTTCTTC,CASSVAGTSVYEQFF
-,few,17,TRBV28,TRBJ1-5,TGTGCCAGCAGTTTCCCTGGGGTTGGCAGGGGAGATCAGCCCCAGCATTTT,CASSFPGVGRGDQPQHF
-,-,12,TRBV7-8,TRBJ2-7,TGTGCCAGCAGCCACGGGGGCGGCGAGCAGTACTTC,CASSHGGGEQYF
TRBD1,once,15,TRBV4-3,TRBJ2-2,TGCGCCAGCAGCCCGACAGGGGTCGGCACCGGGGAGCTGTTTTTT,CASSPTGVGTGELFF
-,-,12,TRBV7-9,TRBJ1-1,TGTGCCGGGACCAGGGTTATCACTGAAGCTTTCTTT,CAGTRVITEAFF
-,once,15,TRBV5-1,TRBJ2-2,TGCGCCAGCAGCTTGGGGCTAAGGAACACCGGGGAGCTGTTTTTT,CASSLGLRNTGELFF
-,-,14,TRBV28,TRBJ2-1,TGTGCCAGCAGTTTTGTCTATCTTTACAATGAGCAGTTCTTC,CASSFVYLYNEQFF
-,-,16,TRBV9,TRBJ1-4,TGTGCCAGCAGCGTAGGAGGGAGGGTAGCCGGTGAAAAACTGTTTTTT,CASSVGGRVAGEKLFF
TRBD1,-,15,TRBV19,TRBJ2-2,TGTGCCAGTAGTTTGGGACAGGCTAACACCGGGGAGCTGTTTTTT,CASSLGQANTGELFF
-,-,13,TRBV11-2,TRBJ2-1,TGTGCCAGCAGCGCCCGGGACGACAATGAGCAGTTCTTC,CASSARDDNEQFF
TRBD1,-,13,TRBV30,TRBJ1-1,TGTGCCTGGAGAGCGGGACAGGGGGCGAGAGCTTTCTTT,CAWRAGQGARAFF
-,few,12,TRBV6-6,TRBJ2-1,TGTGCCAGCAGCTCCAATGCCTACGAGCAGTTCTTC,CASSSNAYEQFF
-,-,15,TRBV13,TRBJ2-7,TGTGCCAGCAGCTTAGGGGCCGGGGCCGCTTACGAGCAGTACTTC,CASSLGAGAAYEQYF
TRBD1,few,17,TRBV11-2,TRBJ2-3,TGTGCCAGCAGCTTAGCCGGGACAGGGGGCTTTCAAGATACGCAGTATTTT,CASSLAGTGGFQDTQYF
-,-,15,TRBV5-8,TRBJ2-1,TGTGCCAGCAGCTTGGCGGGGGGCCGCTACAATGAGCAGTTCTTC,CASSLAGGRYNEQFF
TRBD2,-,15,TRBV10-1,TRBJ2-3,TGCGCCAGCTCGACTAGCGGGATAAAGAAAGATACGCAGTATTTT,CASSTSGIKKDTQYF
-,medium-sized,13,TRBV30,TRBJ1-1,TGTGCCTGGGACTGGAACATGAACACTGAAGCTTTCTTT,CAWDWNMNTEAFF
TRBD2,-,16,TRBV7-9,TRBJ2-7,TGTGCCAGCAGCTTAGCGTTGGTAGCGGGCGATTACGAGCAGTACTTC,CASSLALVAGDYEQYF
-,-,16,TRBV7-2,TRBJ2-6,TGTGCCAGCAGCCCCGCGCCGGGTACTGGGGCCAACGTCCTGACTTTC,CASSPAPGTGANVLTF
TRBD2,-,14,TRBV11-3,TRBJ2-7,TGTGCCAGCAGCTTGGGCGGGAGCCTCTACGAGCAGTACTTC,CASSLGGSLYEQYF